The 23 T cell receptor beta chains in this list originate from one sample, sequenced in a study of CD8 T cells in ankylosing spondylitis. Whole-study results and caveats: Among TCR beta sequences, a motif of roughly 8 highly homologous variants appeared characteristic of ankylosing spondylitis blood.

These receptors have no identified antigens. TCRdb re-derived calls from the 5' RACE reads in MiXCR, one entry per CDR3 protein. Of 700,000 or so distinct CDR3 sequences detected, 15% to 20% appear once; the ten largest clones hold about 19%. The sample taken for sequencing was blood, either unsorted or a sorted T cell fraction (not recorded which). These receptors were collected from a male donor with ankylosing spondylitis.

This clonotype has only a few counts. This rearrangement joins TRBV27 to TRBJ2-7, with 9 bases matching TRBD1. The CDR3 runs to 15 residues. V gave up 5 bases and J gave up 5 bases; unmatched junction bases: 10. Germline values: CDR1 MNHEY, CDR2 SMNVEV (reference sequence). The CDR3 bases are TGTGCCAGCAGTCCCCGGGACAGGGAGTTCGACGAGCAGTACTTC. Its protein product is CASSPRDREFDEQYF.

The chain recombines TRBV6-5 with TRBJ2-5, with 7 bases fitting TRBD2. The CDR3 has 15 residues. Germline lookup yields CDR1 MNHEY and CDR2 SVGAGI. After removal of 2 bases from V and 2 bases from J, the junction contained 5 bases not matched to a gene. CDR3 DNA sequence: TGTGCCAGCAGTTACCTGGCGGGGGAGCAAGAGACCCAGTACTTC. As protein: CASSYLAGEQETQYF.

This chain joins TRBV4-1 and TRBJ2-7; D call uncertain. Trimming took 1 base from V and 0 from J, leaving 7 bases between them. The CDR3 sequence is 14 residues long. Germline CDR1 and CDR2: MGHRA and YSYEKL. The DNA of the CDR3 is TGCGCCAGCAGCCAAGGCCCTACCTCCTACGAGCAGTACTTC. This codes for CASSQGPTSYEQYF.

This clonotype was seen many times. V and J are TRBV7-2 and TRBJ2-3, with 8 bases identical to TRBD2. Germline CDR1 SGHTA, CDR2 FQGNSA. This CDR3 is built from 15 residues. V shed 1 base and J 5 bases; nucleotides not matched to a gene: 5. This CDR3 reads CASSLVSLAGDTQYF. In nucleotides, the CDR3 is TGTGCCAGCAGCTTAGTGTCCCTAGCGGGAGATACGCAGTATTTT.

This clonotype was found a few times. The chain links TRBV10-3 to TRBJ2-2; TRBD1 aligns across 10 bases. The CDR3 is made up of 16 amino acids. Germline CDR1 ENHRY, CDR2 SYGVKD. J was trimmed by 6 bases and V by 4 bases; bases with no gene match: 8. In nucleotides, the CDR3 is TGTGCCATCAGTGGAGTCGGGACAGGGGAGGCCGGGGAGCTGTTTTTT. This sequence encodes CAISGVGTGEAGELFF.

Of note for this clonotype: The junction differs from germline at one of its ends, possibly a read error. The chain recombines TRBV7-9 with TRBJ2-3; D assignment may be TRBD1 or TRBD2 (5 bases each). Looked up from germline, CDR1 is SEHNR and CDR2 is FQNEAQ (reference sequence). CDR3 length equals 17 residues. CDR3 residues: CSSSPGTSVLEIDTQYF. CDR3 DNA sequence: TGTTCCAGCAGCCCCGGGACCTCCGTTCTTGAGATAGATACGCAGTATTTT.

The chain recombines TRBV3-1 with TRBJ1-2, with 7 bases aligning to TRBD1. Germline V lookup: CDR1 LGHDT, CDR2 YNNKEL (reference sequence). With V trimmed by 5 bases and J by 0 bases, 9 bases remained unmatched. The CDR3 contains 16 residues. The DNA for the CDR3 is TGTGCCAGCAGCATCTCCGGGACAGCATCTAACTATGGCTACACCTTC. It is translated as CASSISGTASNYGYTF.

This clonotype showed up just a few times. V gene TRBV12-3 or TRBV12-4 combines with J gene TRBJ2-7; 11 bases agree with TRBD1. The V segment lost 8 bases and the J segment 1 base; nucleotides outside the gene matches: 7. The CDR3 totals 15 residues. The CDR3 protein is CASAGTGGASYEQYF. CDR3 in DNA: TGTGCCAGCGCCGGGACAGGGGGAGCTTCCTACGAGCAGTACTTC.

CDR3 nucleotide sequence: TGCAGTGCTAGAATCCCTAGCGGGGGATCCACAGATACGCAGTATTTT. The encoded protein is CSARIPSGGSTDTQYF. The chain joins TRBV20-1 to TRBJ2-3, with 10 positions matching TRBD2. V gave up 2 bases and J gave up 2 bases; unmatched junction bases: 7. This CDR3 has 16 amino acids. The germline V gene encodes CDR1 DFQATT and CDR2 SNEGSKA (reference sequence).

This clonotype was recorded a few times. This chain uses TRBV6-1 with TRBJ2-5; no clear D gene. Germline CDR1 and CDR2: MNHNS and SASEGT. Between the trimmed V and J ends, which lost 8 bases and 2 bases, there was a span of 12 bases. The CDR3 runs to 13 residues. DNA of the CDR3: TGTGCCAGCGGCCCCAGGCTTCAAGAGACCCAGTACTTC. Translated: CASGPRLQETQYF.

Only a few counts were recorded for this clonotype. This sequence joins TRBV12-3 or TRBV12-4 and TRBJ2-1; 7 bases agree with TRBD1. After removal of 2 bases from V and 2 bases from J, the junction contained 6 bases not matched to a gene. This CDR3 region has 16 residues. The CDR3 region has the DNA TGTGCCAGCAGTTTACGACAGGGATTGCCCTACAATGAGCAGTTCTTC. It translates to CASSLRQGLPYNEQFF.

The chain carries TRBV20-1 and TRBJ2-7, with 7 nucleotides matching TRBD2. The V gene's germline CDR1 is DFQATT and CDR2 SNEGSKA (reference sequence). The trim removed 7 bases at V and 0 bases at J, leaving 12 bases unmatched. The CDR3 loop spans 15 amino acids. The CDR3 sequence: CSGTVLGLDSYEQYF. CDR3 DNA sequence: TGCAGTGGGACCGTTTTAGGACTAGACTCCTACGAGCAGTACTTC.

This clonotype was found a few times. The gene calls are TRBV9 and TRBJ1-6; D remains ambiguous. This CDR3 region has 14 residues. CDR1 and CDR2 (germline): SGDLS, YYNGEE. Trimming left V 0 bases short and J 11 bases short, with 12 bases between. This CDR3 reads CASSVDPESAPLHF. CDR3 nucleotide sequence: TGTGCCAGCAGCGTAGATCCGGAATCGGCACCCCTCCACTTT.

This clonotype turned up a few times. This rearrangement joins TRBV12-3 or TRBV12-4 to TRBJ1-5; 7 bases align to TRBD1. The CDR3 extends over 16 amino acids. The junction had 8 bases not matched to a gene; V was cut back by 3 bases and J by 3 bases. The CDR3: CASSFGTAEANQPQHF. CDR3 bases: TGTGCCAGCAGTTTCGGGACAGCCGAAGCCAATCAGCCCCAGCATTTT.

This clonotype was detected only a few times. This chain uses TRBV6-2 or TRBV6-3 with TRBJ2-2; D possibly corresponds to TRBD2 (5 bases). The length of the CDR3 is 13 residues. V shed 6 bases and J shed 5 bases, with 10 bases lying between them. Germline-derived CDR1 and CDR2 are MNHEY and SVGEGT. In DNA form, the CDR3 reads TGTGCCAGCAGGGGGAGAGGGACCGGGGAGCTGTTTTTT. It yields the protein CASRGRGTGELFF.

V gene TRBV6-5 combines with J gene TRBJ2-2; no clear D gene. Germline values: CDR1 MNHEY, CDR2 SVGAGI. There are 15 residues in the CDR3. V was cut by 2 bases and J by 3 bases, with 10 bases left in between. CDR3 bases: TGTGCCAGCAGTTACGGGGTTCGCGACACCGGGGAGCTGTTTTTT. This translates into CASSYGVRDTGELFF.

The sample holds a few counts of this clonotype. This chain connects TRBV6-5 to TRBJ2-1; TRBD2 might be the D (5 bases). Trimming took 6 bases from V and 0 from J, leaving 15 bases between them. Germline CDR1 reads MNHEY; CDR2 reads SVGAGI. The CDR3 sequence is 16 residues long. The CDR3 loop is CASRLTRSSSYNEQFF. The CDR3, as DNA: TGTGCCAGCAGACTTACTAGATCAAGCTCCTACAATGAGCAGTTCTTC.

V and J are TRBV13 and TRBJ2-2; TRBD2 might be the D (5 bases). Germline values: CDR1 PRHDT, CDR2 FYEKMQ (reference sequence). Trimming removed 3 bases from V and 7 bases from J, with 12 bases in between. This CDR3 is built from 14 residues. DNA for the CDR3: TGTGCCAGCAGCTTCTACGAGGGCCTCGGGGAGCTGTTTTTT. Encoded protein: CASSFYEGLGELFF.

This clonotype has just a few counts. An end of the junction does not agree with germline; a read error may underlie this. The CDR3 reads CSARGTDRGQPQHF. CDR3 sequence (DNA): TGCAGTGCCAGAGGGACTGACCGTGGTCAGCCCCAGCATTTT. The chain links TRBV20-1 to TRBJ1-5; the D gene is possibly TRBD1 (5 bases). CDR1 is DFQATT and CDR2 is SNEGSKA in the germline V gene (reference sequence). This CDR3 comprises 14 residues.

CDR3 bases: TGTGCCAGCAGCCCCATTGGGGGCAGGCAAGAGACCCAGTACTTC. Its translation: CASSPIGGRQETQYF. The chain couples TRBV3-1 to TRBJ2-5; a possible D gene is TRBD1 (6 bases). V was shortened by 4 bases and J by 2 bases, with 14 bases between the two germline ends. CDR3 length: 15 residues. CDR1 and CDR2 from the germline V gene are LGHDT and YNNKEL (reference sequence).

This clonotype was detected ten times or more. This rearrangement joins TRBV20-1 to TRBJ1-1, with D possibly being TRBD1 (5 bases). The CDR3 length is 11 residues. V lost 3 bases and J lost 3, with 5 bases in between. The germline gives CDR1 DFQATT, CDR2 SNEGSKA (reference sequence). CDR3 loop: CSARGDTEAFF. DNA of the CDR3: TGCAGTGCTAGGGGGGACACTGAAGCTTTCTTT.

The gene calls are TRBV28 and TRBJ2-7; 9 nucleotides match TRBD1. CDR1 is MDHEN and CDR2 is SYDVKM in the germline V gene. This CDR3 contains 15 residues. V dropped 7 bases and J dropped 10; count of bases not matched to a gene: 17. The CDR3 DNA follows: TGTGCCAGCAACAGGGACAGGGTCGAGAGTGGGGAACAGTACTTC. Translation gives CASNRDRVESGEQYF.

Here the CDR3 DNA reads TGCGCCAGCAGCTTGGCCTGGAGCGGGAGACTCACAGATACGCAGTATTTT. It yields the protein CASSLAWSGRLTDTQYF. The chain couples TRBV5-1 to TRBJ2-3; 8 positions agree with TRBD2. The ends lost 0 bases at V and 2 bases at J; junction bases unmatched: 8. CDR1 is SGHRS, CDR2 YFSETQ, per germline. This CDR3 is built from 17 residues. Together with reference TRBV5-1 and TRBJ2-3, the CDR3 gives the full variable domain: KAGVTQTPRYLIKTRGQQVTLSCSPISGHRSVSWYQQTPGQGLQFLFEYFSETQRNKGNFPGRFSGRQFSNSRSEMNVSTLELGDSALYLCASSLAWSGRLTDTQYFGPGTRLTVL.